Below, 23 T cell receptor beta chains from the same sample are listed, as sequenced in a study of blood T cell repertoires in COVID-19. Produced via immunoSEQ multiplex PCR; TCRdb's table is partial and in-frame only. Of some 85,000 clones in the sample, 65% to 85% were seen once. Material for sequencing was peripheral blood. These receptors were obtained from a man aged 65-85 years with COVID-19, enrolled during active disease.

The chain employs TRBV7-2 and TRBJ2-7; maybe TRBD2 (7 bases). The CDR3 loop spans 16 amino acids. V shed 4 bases and J shed 7 bases, with 23 bases lying between them. Germline CDR1 is SGHTA and CDR2 is FQGNSA. DNA of the CDR3: TGTGCCAGCAGCTACCTTAGGGGGGGCTTACGAAGGGAGCAGTACTTC. This codes for CASSYLRGGLRREQYF. Full variable domain (outside the CDR3, taken from reference TRBV7-2 and TRBJ2-7): GAGVSQSPSNKVTEKGKDVELRCDPISGHTALYWYRQSLGQGLEFLIYFQGNSAPDKSGLPSDRFSAERTGGSVSTLTIQRTQQEDSAVYLCASSYLRGGLRREQYFGPGTRLTVT.

The rearrangement joins TRBV6-1 to TRBJ1-3; D not resolved. Germline CDR1 MNHNS, CDR2 SASEGT. The CDR3 spans 12 residues. Trimming pared 6 bases from V and 0 bases from J, leaving 3 bases between. This chain's CDR3 is CASSFSGNTIYF. The CDR3 bases are TGTGCCAGCAGCTTCTCTGGAAACACCATATATTTT.

J is TRBJ2-5 and V is TRBV11-1, with 9 bases that match TRBD2. This CDR3 is built from 15 residues. The V gene end was trimmed by 7 bases and the J gene end by 4 bases; junction bases not matched to a gene: 10. CDR1 is SGHAT, CDR2 FQDESV, per germline (reference sequence). CDR3 loop: CASTLWTSAGETQYF. Here the CDR3 DNA reads TGTGCCAGCACCTTGTGGACTAGCGCGGGAGAGACCCAGTACTTC.

The gene calls are TRBV7-8 and TRBJ1-2; no definite D call. Trimming removed 3 bases from V and 2 bases from J, with 10 bases in between. The CDR3 extends over 14 amino acids. The germline V gene has CDR1 SGHVS and CDR2 FQNEAQ. The CDR3 here is CASSFKPQNYGYTF. The CDR3 DNA is TGTGCCAGCAGCTTTAAACCGCAGAACTATGGCTACACCTTC.

This rearrangement joins TRBV5-1 to TRBJ1-1; perhaps TRBD1 as D (6 bases). The length of the CDR3 is 16 residues. Deletions cut 2 bases from V and 4 bases from J, with 18 bases between. Germline V gene lookup returns CDR1 SGHRS and CDR2 YFSETQ. In DNA, the CDR3 is TGCGCCAGCAGCTTTAGCAGTCGGGCAGGGGTCACTGAAGCTTTCTTT. Translation: CASSFSSRAGVTEAFF.

The CDR3 is CASSLTSAGTDTQYF. The CDR3 DNA reads as TGTGCCAGCAGCTTAACTAGCGCGGGCACAGATACGCAGTATTTT. The V gene is TRBV7-2, the J gene TRBJ2-3, with 7 bases fitting TRBD2. Looked up from germline, CDR1 is SGHTA and CDR2 is FQGNSA. Trimming at V came to 2 bases and at J to 1 base, leaving 3 bases not matched to a gene. This CDR3 region has 15 residues.

V usage is TRBV6-5 and J usage is TRBJ2-1; the match to TRBD2 covers 11 bases. Per germline, CDR1 MNHEY and CDR2 SVGAGI. The CDR3 length is 16 residues. Trimming at V came to 2 bases and at J to 5 bases, leaving 5 bases not matched to a gene. The CDR3: CASSYAGTSGDNEQFF. The DNA for the CDR3 is TGTGCCAGCAGTTACGCCGGGACTAGCGGAGACAATGAGCAGTTCTTC.

This sequence joins TRBV12-3 or TRBV12-4 and TRBJ1-1; D gene ambiguous. The CDR3 is 12 amino acids. Trimming left V 6 bases short and J 3 bases short, with 8 bases between. This CDR3 is CASSLSYTEAFF. The CDR3, as DNA: TGTGCCAGCAGCCTATCCTACACTGAAGCTTTCTTT.

This chain joins TRBV7-8 and TRBJ1-6; TRBD1 matches at 7 bases. The CDR3 consists of 15 residues. The V gene end was trimmed by 5 bases and the J gene end by 7 bases; junction bases not matched to a gene: 8. Germline values: CDR1 SGHVS, CDR2 FQNEAQ. The CDR3 sequence is CASSMQGTVNSPLHF. CDR3 bases: TGTGCCAGCAGCATGCAAGGGACAGTGAATTCACCCCTCCACTTT.

This clone was detected only once. The chain has TRBV14 and TRBJ1-2, with TRBD1 matching over 7 bases. The V segment lost 1 base and the J segment 7 bases; nucleotides outside the gene matches: 6. Per the germline V gene, CDR1 is SGHDN and CDR2 is FVKESK. The CDR3 is made up of 14 amino acids. CDR3 sequence (DNA): TGTGCCAGCAGCCAAGGAGACAGGGATGGTGGCTACACCTTC. It encodes CASSQGDRDGGYTF.

The chain employs TRBV19 and TRBJ1-1; D possibly corresponds to TRBD1 (5 bases). Germline CDR1 reads LNHDA; CDR2 reads SQIVND (reference sequence). The CDR3 loop spans 14 amino acids. V lost 5 bases to trimming and J lost 2 bases, with 12 bases between them. Here the CDR3 DNA reads TGTGCCAGTAGTCATAACAGGATAAACACTGAAGCTTTCTTT. This codes for CASSHNRINTEAFF.

V usage is TRBV5-8 and J usage is TRBJ1-2; D may be TRBD1 (5 bases). Between the trimmed V and J ends, which lost 4 bases and 3 bases, there was a span of 13 bases. CDR1 and CDR2 from the germline V gene are SGHTS and YDEGEE. The CDR3 is 14 amino acids. The CDR3 spells CASSPRQLYYGYTF. The CDR3 DNA sequence: TGTGCCAGCAGCCCCCGACAGTTATACTATGGCTACACCTTC.

J is TRBJ2-4 and V is TRBV23-1; maybe TRBD1 (6 bases). TRBV23-1 is placed among ORFs of uncertain function. The CDR3 runs 17 residues. The V gene lost 2 bases and the J gene lost 0 bases, with 14 bases spanning the gap. The CDR3 sequence is CASSQKGDTLAKNIQYF. Here the CDR3 DNA reads TGCGCCAGCAGTCAAAAAGGGGACACCCTAGCCAAAAACATTCAGTACTTC.

This clone was seen more than once but under ten times. CDR3 in DNA: TGTGCCAGTAGTCCAAAGGACAGCATGCAGTTCGAGCAGTACTTC. Its translation: CASSPKDSMQFEQYF. V usage is TRBV19 and J usage is TRBJ2-7, with a weak D call TRBD1 (6 bases). In germline, CDR1 is LNHDA, CDR2 SQIVND (reference sequence). This CDR3 spans 15 amino acids. The V gene lost 5 bases and the J gene lost 6 bases, with 20 bases spanning the gap. Drawing the rest from reference TRBV19 and TRBJ2-7, the complete variable domain is DGGITQSPKYLFRKEGQNVTLSCEQNLNHDAMYWYRQDPGQGLRLIYYSQIVNDFQKGDIAEGYSVSREKKESFPLTVTSAQKNPTAFYLCASSPKDSMQFEQYFGPGTRLTVT.

The genes are TRBV29-1 and TRBJ1-5; 7 nucleotides agree with TRBD1. Germline CDR1 and CDR2: SQVTM and ANQGSEA. V trimming: 4 bases; J trimming: 1 base; junction bases outside the gene matches: 7. CDR3 length equals 15 residues. The CDR3 DNA is TGCAGCGTTGGACAGGGAAGTGGCAGCAATCAGCCCCAGCATTTT. This sequence encodes CSVGQGSGSNQPQHF.

This rearrangement joins TRBV7-2 to TRBJ1-2; D remains unclear. This CDR3 spans 16 amino acids. Germline V lookup: CDR1 SGHTA, CDR2 FQGNSA. V was pared by 5 bases and J by 5 bases, with 21 bases between. This chain's CDR3 is CASSPSGSGSLYGYTF. For the CDR3, the DNA is TGTGCCAGCAGCCCGTCAGGTTCCGGCTCCCTATATGGCTACACCTTC.

CDR3 DNA: TGTGCCAGCAGCTTAGGACGTAGAGCGGGGTTCTACGAGCAGTACTTC. Translating gives CASSLGRRAGFYEQYF. The V and J genes are TRBV7-8 and TRBJ2-7, with 7 positions matching TRBD2. Trimming at V came to 1 base and at J to 3 bases, leaving 9 bases not matched to a gene. The CDR3 extends over 16 amino acids. Germline CDR1 and CDR2: SGHVS and FQNEAQ.

This clone was recorded once. The rearrangement links TRBV6-5 to TRBJ1-5; D is possibly TRBD1 (6 bases). V was trimmed by 5 bases and J by 2 bases, leaving 13 bases between them. From germline, CDR1 is MNHEY and CDR2 SVGAGI. The CDR3 covers 15 residues. CDR3 DNA: TGTGCCAGCAGTCCCCAGGGGAAGGGCAATCAGCCCCAGCATTTT. Protein product: CASSPQGKGNQPQHF.

This clone was seen more than once but under ten times. The chain uses TRBV6-5 and TRBJ2-1; perhaps TRBD2 as D (6 bases). V was pared by 9 bases and J by 4 bases, with 13 bases between. The CDR3 is 13 residues long. CDR1 is MNHEY, CDR2 SVGAGI, per germline. The CDR3 region has the DNA TGTGCCAGTTCGCTAGGGACTTACAATGAGCAGTTCTTC. Translation gives CASSLGTYNEQFF.

The chain uses TRBV3-1 (or the pseudogene TRBV3-2) and TRBJ2-7; 10 positions agree with TRBD2. There are 14 residues in the CDR3. Trimming removed 2 bases from V and 5 bases from J; junction bases left unmatched: 3. Germline lookup yields CDR1 LGHDT and CDR2 YNNKEL (reference sequence). The CDR3 DNA reads TGTGCCAGCAGCCAAAAAGCGGGAGGGAACGAGCAGTACTTC. Amino acid sequence: CASSQKAGGNEQYF.

Of note for this clone: Just one base apart from a much larger clone, this may be a read error. Other DNA sequences in this specimen translate into the identical CDR3. This chain uses TRBV5-6 with TRBJ1-1, with a possible D match to TRBD1 (6 bases). The CDR3 spans 13 residues. V was pared by 3 bases and J by 1 base, with 7 bases between. Germline V gene sequence: CDR1 SGHDT, CDR2 YYEEEE. CDR3 bases: TGTGCCAGCAGCTGGGACACGAACACTGAAGCTTTCTTT. This translates into CASSWDTNTEAFF. Using reference TRBV5-6 and TRBJ1-1 for the parts outside the CDR3, the full variable domain is DAGVTQSPTHLIKTRGQQVTLRCSPKSGHDTVSWYQQALGQGPQFIFQYYEEEERQRGNFPDRFSGHQFPNYSSELNVNALLLGDSALYLCASSWDTNTEAFFGQGTRLTVV.

V and J are TRBV10-3 and TRBJ2-7; TRBD2 agrees at 9 bases. The germline V gene has CDR1 ENHRY and CDR2 SYGVKD. The CDR3 runs to 18 residues. With V trimmed by 6 bases and J by 3 bases, 18 bases remained unmatched. CDR3 residues: CAIRDPGTSLLSYYEQYF. The DNA of the CDR3 is TGTGCCATCAGGGACCCCGGGACTAGCCTTTTGTCCTACTACGAGCAGTACTTC.

The V and J genes are TRBV19 and TRBJ2-7, with a weak D call TRBD2 (6 bases). The germline CDR1 and CDR2 sequences are LNHDA and SQIVND (reference sequence). Trimming took 6 bases from V and 4 from J, leaving 13 bases between them. The CDR3 contains 13 residues. The CDR3 region is CASRRAGTYEQYF. The CDR3 nucleotides are TGTGCCAGTAGAAGGGCGGGAACGTACGAGCAGTACTTC.